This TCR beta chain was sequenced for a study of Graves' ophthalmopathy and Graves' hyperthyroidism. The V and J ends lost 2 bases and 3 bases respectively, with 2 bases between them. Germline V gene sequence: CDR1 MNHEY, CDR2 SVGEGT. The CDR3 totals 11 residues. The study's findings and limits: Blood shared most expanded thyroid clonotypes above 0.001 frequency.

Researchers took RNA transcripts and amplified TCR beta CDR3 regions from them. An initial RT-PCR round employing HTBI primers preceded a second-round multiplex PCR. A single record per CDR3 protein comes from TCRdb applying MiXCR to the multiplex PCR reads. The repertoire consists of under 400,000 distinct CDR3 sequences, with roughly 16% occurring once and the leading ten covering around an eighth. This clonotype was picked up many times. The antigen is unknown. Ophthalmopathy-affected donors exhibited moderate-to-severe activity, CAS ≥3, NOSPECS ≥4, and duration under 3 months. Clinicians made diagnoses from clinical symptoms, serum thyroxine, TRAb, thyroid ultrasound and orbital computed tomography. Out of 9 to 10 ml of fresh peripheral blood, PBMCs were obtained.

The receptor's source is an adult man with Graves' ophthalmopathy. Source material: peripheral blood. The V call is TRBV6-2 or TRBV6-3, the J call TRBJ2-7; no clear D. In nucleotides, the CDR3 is TGTGCCAGCAGTTACATCTACGAGCAGTACTTC. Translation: CASSYIYEQYF.